These T cell receptor beta chains were read from a single sample in a study of T cell clones after liver transplantation. Repertoires were generated with immunoSEQ multiplex PCR, while TCRdb's copy carries only in-frame clones and drops some. Here the sample spans fewer than 70,000 clones, about 70% being singletons. The sequencing here drew on CD4+ T cells from blood, taken before liver transplant. These receptors were collected from a human donor who received a liver transplant. CDR3s include the opening cysteine and the closing phenylalanine or tryptophan. The D gene is left open where the match is weak. Size is omitted from some rows. Given values are once, few, many or a class for expanded clones.

NA	TRBD1	TRBJ2-7	TRBV5-4	CASSRSRDRVHEQYF	TGTGCCAGCAGCCGATCCCGGGACAGGGTCCACGAGCAGTACTTC
NA	NA	TRBJ2-7	TRBV5-4	CASSPGQSYEQYF	TGTGCCAGCAGCCCTGGACAGTCCTACGAGCAGTACTTC
NA	NA	TRBJ2-5	TRBV6-1	CASRTSGTYLETQYF	TGTGCCAGCAGGACTTCCGGGACATATTTAGAGACCCAGTACTTC
NA	TRBD1	TRBJ1-2	TRBV5-1	CASSQDRGSNYGYTF	TGCGCCAGCAGTCAGGACAGGGGTTCTAACTATGGCTACACCTTC
many	TRBD1	TRBJ1-4	TRBV7-9	CASSSGQGFEKLFF	TGTGCCAGCAGCTCGGGACAGGGGTTTGAAAAACTGTTTTTT
NA	NA	TRBJ2-5	TRBV27	CASSTGPGGRKTQYF	TGTGCCAGCAGCACCGGACCAGGGGGGAGAAAGACCCAGTACTTC
NA	NA	TRBJ2-7	TRBV2	CASSVGAQEQYF	TGTGCCAGCAGTGTGGGGGCACAAGAGCAGTACTTC
NA	NA	TRBJ1-1	TRBV18	CASSQDRDTEAFF	TGTGCCAGCTCACAGGACAGAGACACTGAAGCTTTCTTT
NA	TRBD1	TRBJ2-7	TRBV27	CASSSPTGGNHEQYF	TGTGCCAGCAGTTCCCCAACAGGGGGCAACCACGAGCAGTACTTC
NA	NA	TRBJ1-1	TRBV10-2	CASNNPGTLENEAFF	TGCGCCAGCAACAATCCGGGGACACTGGAGAATGAAGCTTTCTTT
many	NA	TRBJ1-2	TRBV21-1	CASSHGQGNYGYTF	TGTGCCAGCTCACATGGACAGGGGAACTATGGCTACACCTTC
once	NA	TRBJ2-7	TRBV20-1	CSARQAYEQYF	TGCAGTGCTCGACAGGCCTACGAGCAGTACTTC
NA	TRBD2	TRBJ2-6	TRBV29-1	CSVVLLAGTSGANVLTF	TGCAGCGTTGTGTTACTAGCGGGGACCTCTGGGGCCAACGTCCTGACTTTC
NA	TRBD1	TRBJ1-1	TRBV5-1	CASSLGQGGRDTEAFF	TGCGCCAGCAGCTTGGGACAGGGGGGGAGGGACACTGAAGCTTTCTTT
once	NA	TRBJ2-3	TRBV7-9	CASSLGRGSDTQYF	TGTGCCAGCAGCTTAGGGAGAGGGTCAGATACGCAGTATTTT
NA	NA	TRBJ1-2	TRBV28	CASSPPQTYGYTF	TGTGCCAGCAGTCCACCACAGACCTATGGCTACACCTTC
NA	NA	TRBJ2-3	TRBV7-9	CASSSRVLRTDTQYF	TGTGCCAGCAGCTCACGGGTCCTACGCACAGATACGCAGTATTTT
NA	NA	TRBJ2-5	TRBV7-7	CASSSRPGQETQYF	TGTGCCAGCAGCTCGCGACCGGGACAAGAGACCCAGTACTTC
NA	TRBD1	TRBJ1-5	TRBV6-1	CASSEGFRDSFNQPQHF	TGTGCCAGCAGTGAGGGTTTTCGGGACAGCTTCAATCAGCCCCAGCATTTT
NA	NA	TRBJ1-2	TRBV29-1	CSVEVGGRDTF	TGCAGCGTTGAGGTGGGGGGGAGAGACACCTTC
NA	TRBD1	TRBJ2-7	TRBV27	CASSSNIDRGLIYEQYF	TGTGCCAGCAGTTCCAACATTGACAGGGGGCTAATCTACGAGCAGTACTTC
many	NA	TRBJ2-7	TRBV7-9	CASSSQGYYEQYF	TGTGCCAGCAGTTCACAGGGTTACTACGAGCAGTACTTC
NA	NA	TRBJ2-7	TRBV9	CASSSGIYEQYF	TGTGCCAGCAGTTCCGGGATCTACGAGCAGTACTTC
NA	NA	TRBJ1-5	TRBV19	CASSIDRGTPGSQPQHF	TGTGCCAGTAGTATAGATCGGGGGACCCCCGGCAGTCAGCCCCAGCATTTT
NA	NA	TRBJ2-7	TRBV7-8	CASSFTEITYEQYF	TGTGCCAGCAGCTTCACAGAAATTACCTACGAGCAGTACTTC
few	NA	TRBJ2-5	TRBV29-1	CSVVAVAGETQYF	TGCAGCGTTGTGGCCGTGGCGGGGGAGACCCAGTACTTC
NA	TRBD1	TRBJ1-4	TRBV11-2	CASSRNRGLGPNEKLFF	TGTGCCAGCAGCCGAAACAGGGGACTGGGGCCTAATGAAAAACTGTTTTTT
NA	TRBD1	TRBJ1-6	TRBV30	CAWSYGQENSPLHF	TGTGCCTGGAGTTATGGACAGGAAAATTCACCCCTCCACTTT
NA	NA	TRBJ2-7	TRBV28	CASTDSHLSYEQYF	TGTGCCAGCACGGACTCACACCTCTCCTACGAGCAGTACTTC
NA	TRBD1	TRBJ2-7	TRBV30	CAWGTGVFYEQYF	TGTGCCTGGGGGACAGGGGTGTTCTACGAGCAGTACTTC
NA	TRBD1	TRBJ2-1	TRBV6-1	CASSEARVQGIYNEQFF	TGTGCCAGCAGTGAAGCGCGAGTACAGGGGATATACAATGAGCAGTTCTTC
many	TRBD1	TRBJ1-1	TRBV19	CASSDRDRGITEAFF	TGTGCCAGTAGTGACCGGGACAGGGGCATCACTGAAGCTTTCTTT
NA	NA	TRBJ1-1	TRBV20-1	CSPRLNTEAFF	TGCAGTCCCAGGTTGAACACTGAAGCTTTCTTT
NA	TRBD1	TRBJ1-2	TRBV5-4	CASSLDRGSDGYTF	TGTGCCAGCAGCTTGGACAGGGGGTCGGATGGCTACACCTTC
NA	NA	TRBJ2-7	TRBV19	CASSTQGQLYEQYF	TGTGCCAGTAGTACCCAAGGACAGCTATACGAGCAGTACTTC
NA	TRBD1	TRBJ2-7	TRBV25-1	CASSEQGARYEQYF	TGTGCCAGCAGTGAACAGGGGGCAAGATACGAGCAGTACTTC
once	TRBD2	TRBJ2-3	TRBV6-6	CASSRGSGGADTQYF	TGTGCCAGCTCGAGGGGGAGCGGGGGGGCAGATACGCAGTATTTT
NA	TRBD2	TRBJ2-1	TRBV2	CASGFSGGDTFF	TGTGCCAGCGGCTTTAGCGGGGGGGATACGTTCTTC
NA	TRBD1	TRBJ2-7	TRBV19	CASSGPGQVAYEQYF	TGTGCCAGTAGTGGGCCGGGACAGGTCGCCTACGAGCAGTACTTC
NA	NA	TRBJ2-5	TRBV29-1	CSVLEGGTQYF	TGCAGCGTCCTCGAGGGAGGGACCCAGTACTTC
NA	NA	TRBJ1-1	TRBV27	CASSPRWGSGDTEAFF	TGTGCCAGCAGCCCCCGGTGGGGGTCGGGGGACACTGAAGCTTTCTTT
once	NA	TRBJ1-4	TRBV5-1	CASSLVNGATNEKLFF	TGCGCCAGCAGCTTGGTTAACGGGGCAACTAATGAAAAACTGTTTTTT
NA	TRBD2	TRBJ2-5	TRBV30	CAWSGDSGGGKTQYF	TGTGCCTGGAGTGGAGATAGCGGGGGAGGAAAGACCCAGTACTTC
NA	TRBD1	TRBJ1-1	TRBV7-9	CASSGLQGAGAEAFF	TGTGCCAGCAGCGGACTACAGGGGGCAGGGGCTGAAGCTTTCTTT
NA	TRBD1	TRBJ2-1	TRBV28	CASSRNRGTGHYNEQFF	TGTGCCAGCAGCCGCAACCGGGGGACAGGACATTACAATGAGCAGTTCTTC
few	TRBD1	TRBJ1-5	TRBV4-2	CASIQSGGEGQPQHF	TGTGCCAGCATCCAATCAGGGGGCGAGGGACAGCCCCAGCATTTT